This T cell receptor (beta chain) was recorded in a study of blood T cell repertoires in COVID-19. In the study overall: Samples taken during acute and convalescent COVID-19 were collected in the United States, Italy and Spain. PBMCs, B-cell-depleted T cells, or T cells provided the cDNA or gDNA that made up the material.

Authors' processing steps: How many nucleated cells were present was estimated from reference gene primer amplification. Clones were sequenced by immunoSEQ multiplex PCR, and TCRdb holds only the in-frame ones, with some missing. The V and J calls and the clone size are those of that table, but D and trimming were determined from the DNA. The sample has some 110,000 clones, approximately 80% seen once; the top ten hold 11% to 15%. The TCR was taken from a woman aged 60 to 75 with acute or convalescent COVID-19. Sequences were obtained from peripheral blood.

CDR3 in amino acids: CASSQGSGNTIYF. The CDR3 DNA reads as TGTGCCAGCAGCCAAGGTAGTGGAAACACCATATATTTT. The V call is TRBV3-1 (or the pseudogene TRBV3-2), the J call TRBJ1-3, with D hard to call. Germline CDR1 and CDR2: LGHDT and YNNKEL (reference sequence). The CDR3 is 13 amino acids. V was shortened by 1 base and J by 3 bases, with 4 bases between the two germline ends.